The 20 T cell receptor beta chains in this list originate from one sample, sequenced in a study of cytomegalovirus exposure and HLA in healthy donors. Sequenced by immunoSEQ multiplex PCR; TCRdb stores in-frame clones only, minus some. Here the sample spans 100,000 or so clones, approximately 94% being singletons. The sample consisted of PBMCs. These TCRs come from a woman younger than 30 in good health and CMV-seronegative.

The genes are TRBV7-9 and TRBJ1-2; possibly TRBD1 for D (5 bases). Trimming pared 11 bases from V and 8 bases from J, leaving 18 bases between. CDR1 is SEHNR and CDR2 is FQNEAQ in the germline V gene (reference sequence). The CDR3 is 12 amino acids. DNA for the CDR3: TGTGCCCATAGGCGGGACCCAAAAGGCTACACCTTC. It translates to CAHRRDPKGYTF. The variable domain in full, with the rest retrieved from reference TRBV7-9 and TRBJ1-2, is DTGVSQNPRHKITKRGQNVTFRCDPISEHNRLYWYRQTLGQGPEFLTYFQNEAQLEKSRLLSDRFSAERPKGSFSTLEIQRTEQGDSAMYLCAHRRDPKGYTFGSGTRLTVV.

This chain's CDR3 is CASRARGRAYEQYF. The CDR3, as DNA: TGTGCCAGTAGAGCGAGAGGGCGGGCGTACGAGCAGTACTTC. J is TRBJ2-7 and V is TRBV19; perhaps TRBD2 as D (5 bases). Trimming cost V 6 bases and J 4 bases, with 16 bases left between them. This CDR3 has 14 amino acids. Germline V gene sequence: CDR1 LNHDA, CDR2 SQIVND (reference sequence). The full variable domain, its missing parts supplied by reference TRBV19 and TRBJ2-7, is DGGITQSPKYLFRKEGQNVTLSCEQNLNHDAMYWYRQDPGQGLRLIYYSQIVNDFQKGDIAEGYSVSREKKESFPLTVTSAQKNPTAFYLCASRARGRAYEQYFGPGTRLTVT.

This clone was observed a single time. The chain is built from TRBV4-1 and TRBJ2-7; 9 positions match TRBD1. Germline-derived CDR1 and CDR2 are MGHRA and YSYEKL. The CDR3 contains 16 residues. The V gene end was trimmed by 4 bases and the J gene end by 3 bases; junction bases not matched to a gene: 10. Here the CDR3 reads CASSPLKTGGYYEQYF. The CDR3 DNA reads as TGCGCCAGCAGCCCCCTCAAAACAGGGGGCTACTACGAGCAGTACTTC.

The V call is TRBV10-3, the J call TRBJ1-1; possible D gene TRBD1, 6 bases. V was clipped by 3 bases and J by 4 bases, with 9 bases between them. The germline CDR1 and CDR2 sequences are ENHRY and SYGVKD. This CDR3 region has 13 residues. CDR3 coding DNA: TGTGCCATCAGTGACAAAGGGGGCACTGAAGCTTTCTTT. This sequence encodes CAISDKGGTEAFF.

This chain uses TRBV6-1 with TRBJ2-3; TRBD2 is a possible D gene (7 bases). The germline CDR1 and CDR2 sequences are MNHNS and SASEGT. V dropped 8 bases and J dropped 3 bases, with 15 bases sitting between them. This CDR3 spans 14 amino acids. The CDR3 spells CASVSGGRTDTQYF. Here the CDR3 DNA reads TGTGCCAGCGTCTCCGGGGGGCGTACAGATACGCAGTATTTT.

The genes are TRBV7-2 and TRBJ2-4, with a possible D match to TRBD2 (6 bases). CDR1 and CDR2 (germline): SGHTA, FQGNSA. The length of the CDR3 is 12 residues. Trimming pared 10 bases from V and 9 bases from J, leaving 16 bases between. This CDR3 is CATTTGDIIQYF. CDR3 nucleotides: TGTGCCACCACAACGGGGGATATCATTCAGTACTTC.

The chain combines TRBV18 with TRBJ1-1, with D hard to call. Germline assignment: CDR1 KGHSH and CDR2 LQKENI. The V gene lost 4 bases and the J gene lost 11 bases, with 17 bases spanning the gap. This CDR3 spans 13 amino acids. This CDR3 reads CASSLIEVNNAFF. DNA of the CDR3: TGTGCCAGCTCACTAATAGAGGTGAACAATGCTTTCTTT.

This chain joins TRBV13 and TRBJ1-1; tentatively, D is TRBD1 (6 bases). The germline V gene has CDR1 PRHDT and CDR2 FYEKMQ (reference sequence). Trimming shortened V by 3 bases and J by 1 base, and 9 bases separated the two germline ends. CDR3 length equals 14 residues. The CDR3: CASSFRTANTEAFF. The CDR3 coding sequence is TGTGCCAGCAGCTTTCGGACAGCGAACACTGAAGCTTTCTTT.

CDR3 nucleotide sequence: TGTGCCACAGGACTAGCGGGAGGTGATACGCAGTATTTT. Its translation is CATGLAGGDTQYF. The chain has TRBV6-5 and TRBJ2-3; 14 bases line up with TRBD2. J was trimmed by 6 bases and V by 10 bases; bases with no gene match: 3. The CDR3 is made up of 13 amino acids. Germline loops: CDR1 MNHEY, CDR2 SVGAGI.

The rearrangement links TRBV10-1 to TRBJ2-1; 10 bases map to TRBD2. The junction had 20 bases not matched to a gene; V was cut back by 10 bases and J by 2 bases. Germline-derived CDR1 and CDR2 are WNHNN and SYGVQD (reference sequence). The CDR3 is 19 amino acids. The CDR3 sequence is CATPMGLAGDTGAYNEQFF. In DNA, the CDR3 is TGCGCCACCCCCATGGGGCTAGCGGGAGACACGGGCGCCTACAATGAGCAGTTCTTC.

V usage is TRBV27 and J usage is TRBJ2-5; 7 positions match TRBD2. The CDR3 sequence is 15 residues long. Germline V gives CDR1 MNHEY, CDR2 SMNVEV (reference sequence). After removal of 5 bases from V and 7 bases from J, the junction contained 13 bases not matched to a gene. CDR3 amino acids: CASSLLAGWEGTQYF. CDR3 in DNA: TGTGCCAGCAGTCTCCTCGCTGGGTGGGAGGGGACCCAGTACTTC.

The CDR3 DNA reads as TGTGCCAGCAGTCCGACAGGGCCGGGGGGCTACACCTTC. Its translation is CASSPTGPGGYTF. The J gene is TRBJ1-2, the V gene TRBV4-2, with TRBD1 matching over 7 bases. The V gene end was trimmed by 6 bases and the J gene end by 8 bases; junction bases not matched to a gene: 9. The CDR3 loop spans 13 amino acids. Germline-derived CDR1 and CDR2 are LGHNA and YNFKEQ.

About this clone itself: Germline is not matched at one junction end, which may reflect a read error. This rearrangement joins TRBV7-7 to TRBJ2-7; 9 bases agree with TRBD2. CDR3 length equals 15 residues. Per the germline V gene, CDR1 is SSHAT and CDR2 is FNYEAQ (reference sequence). The CDR3 nucleotides read TGTGCTAGCAGCCCCGCGGGGGGGCCTTCCTACGAGCAGTACTTC. Translating gives CASSPAGGPSYEQYF.

The chain employs TRBV5-1 and TRBJ2-1; 7 nucleotides match TRBD2. The J segment lost 6 bases and the V segment lost 4 bases, leaving 13 bases of the junction unmatched. Germline lookup yields CDR1 SGHRS and CDR2 YFSETQ. This CDR3 is 16 amino acids long. The CDR3 DNA reads as TGCGCCAGCAGCCCGGTCTATGGCGGGGGAGGCAATGAGCAGTTCTTC. As protein: CASSPVYGGGGNEQFF. The full variable domain, its missing parts supplied by reference TRBV5-1 and TRBJ2-1, is KAGVTQTPRYLIKTRGQQVTLSCSPISGHRSVSWYQQTPGQGLQFLFEYFSETQRNKGNFPGRFSGRQFSNSRSEMNVSTLELGDSALYLCASSPVYGGGGNEQFFGPGTRLTVL.

The rearrangement joins TRBV21-1 to TRBJ2-5; TRBD2 was called by the table and not checked on the DNA. TRBV21-1 constitutes a pseudogene. The CDR3 sequence is 15 residues long. The CDR3 DNA reads TGTGCCAGCAGTCATATACCCGGGAGTAGTGAGACCCAGTACTTC. It codes for CASSHIPGSSETQYF.

This chain joins TRBV6-6 and TRBJ2-3; D perhaps matches TRBD2 (6 bases). CDR1 and CDR2 from the germline V gene are MNHNY and SVGAGI (reference sequence). The germline V and J ends were trimmed by 6 bases and 1 base, with 11 bases remaining between them. This CDR3 has 14 amino acids. The CDR3 sequence is CASSKSGGTDTQYF. CDR3 bases: TGTGCCAGCAGCAAATCGGGGGGCACAGATACGCAGTATTTT.

This clone has more than one count but fewer than ten. The chain has TRBV4-3 and TRBJ2-7, with 8 bases aligning to TRBD2. CDR3 size: 16 residues. Germline trimming cut 3 bases from V and 3 bases from J; bases unmatched to any gene: 10. CDR1 is LGHNA, CDR2 YSLEER, per germline. CDR3 in DNA: TGCGCCAGCAGCCAGGCCGTCGGGGGGGACTACTACGAGCAGTACTTC. Translated, it gives CASSQAVGGDYYEQYF.

The V and J genes are TRBV19 and TRBJ2-7; TRBD1 agrees at 9 bases. This CDR3 region has 14 residues. The trim removed 3 bases at V and 4 bases at J, leaving 4 bases unmatched. Per germline, CDR1 LNHDA and CDR2 SQIVND (reference sequence). DNA of the CDR3: TGTGCCAGTAGTATCCCGGGACAGGGTTACGAGCAGTACTTC. Translating gives CASSIPGQGYEQYF.

The rearrangement uses TRBV7-9 and TRBJ1-5; D remains ambiguous. This CDR3 region has 13 residues. CDR1 is SEHNR and CDR2 is FQNEAQ in the germline V gene (reference sequence). The germline V and J ends were trimmed by 8 bases and 5 bases, with 13 bases remaining between them. For the CDR3, the DNA is TGTGCCAGCTCCCCGGAACGGGATCAGCCCCAGCATTTT. This gives the protein CASSPERDQPQHF.

This clone has a single count. V is TRBV7-2 and J is TRBJ2-5; the match to TRBD2 covers 11 bases. Germline CDR1 SGHTA, CDR2 FQGNSA. The CDR3 length is 16 residues. V dropped 6 bases and J dropped 2; count of bases not matched to a gene: 8. CDR3 DNA sequence: TGTGCCAGCAGTTCCCCCGCTAGCGGGGGGCAAGAGACCCAGTACTTC. Residues: CASSSPASGGQETQYF.